The 16 T cell receptor beta chains presented below share a single source sample, sequenced in a study of blood T cell repertoires in COVID-19. Profiled with immunoSEQ multiplex PCR; TCRdb holds only in-frame clones, not every one. Of some 200,000 clones in the sample, less than 90% are singletons; the top ten hold 9.5% to 13%. The specimen was peripheral blood. The receptors stem from a woman aged 60-75 years with COVID-19, enrolled during active disease.

This chain links TRBV4-1 with TRBJ1-1, with D possibly matching TRBD1 (5 bases). The ends were cut back, 3 bases at V and 0 bases at J, with 11 bases in the middle. The germline V gene has CDR1 MGHRA and CDR2 YSYEKL. The CDR3 sequence is 15 residues long. CDR3 in DNA: TGCGCCAGCAGCCAGCTGACAGTGTTGAACACTGAAGCTTTCTTT. This sequence encodes CASSQLTVLNTEAFF.

The rearrangement uses TRBV9 and TRBJ2-7, with TRBD2 identical over 7 bases. V shed 0 bases and J 6 bases; nucleotides not matched to a gene: 9. Germline-derived CDR1 and CDR2 are SGDLS and YYNGEE. The CDR3 is 15 amino acids. CDR3 bases: TGTGCCAGCAGCGTAGATGCGGGAGAGTGGCTCGAGCAGTACTTC. Translation gives CASSVDAGEWLEQYF.

The chain uses TRBV28 and TRBJ1-2, with TRBD1 matching over 8 bases. The junction had 2 bases not matched to a gene; V was cut back by 2 bases and J by 0 bases. Germline values: CDR1 MDHEN, CDR2 SYDVKM. This CDR3 contains 15 residues. In nucleotides, the CDR3 is TGTGCCAGCAGTTTAGGGGGACAGGCTAACTATGGCTACACCTTC. Translated: CASSLGGQANYGYTF.

This clone is a singleton in its sample. The chain joins TRBV6-2 or TRBV6-3 to TRBJ1-5, with D possibly being TRBD1 (6 bases). The V end was cut by 4 bases, the J end by 0 bases, with 10 bases between. Germline V gene lookup returns CDR1 MNHEY and CDR2 SVGEGT. CDR3 length equals 15 residues. The CDR3 nucleotides are TGTGCCAGCAGTTCCGGACAGTATAGCAATCAGCCCCAGCATTTT. Amino acids: CASSSGQYSNQPQHF.

The chain links TRBV27 to TRBJ1-6; tentatively, D is TRBD1 (5 bases). Trimming shortened V by 3 bases and J by 4 bases, and 7 bases separated the two germline ends. This CDR3 is 14 amino acids long. CDR1 is MNHEY and CDR2 is SMNVEV in the germline V gene (reference sequence). The DNA of the CDR3 is TGTGCCAGCAGTTTTGGGGGGTATAATTCACCCCTCCACTTT. Encoded protein: CASSFGGYNSPLHF.

J is TRBJ1-1 and V is TRBV19, with D possibly matching TRBD1 (6 bases). The CDR3 runs 13 residues. The ends were cut back, 4 bases at V and 0 bases at J, with 6 bases in the middle. Germline lookup yields CDR1 LNHDA and CDR2 SQIVND (reference sequence). The CDR3 spells CASSNRVNTEAFF. CDR3 nucleotides: TGTGCCAGTAGTAACAGGGTGAACACTGAAGCTTTCTTT.

The chain employs TRBV10-1 and TRBJ1-1; no reliable D call. V was pared by 0 bases and J by 0 bases, with 8 bases between. CDR1 WNHNN and CDR2 SYGVQD come from the germline V gene (reference sequence). CDR3 length: 15 residues. The CDR3 spells CASSESRGMNTEAFF. CDR3 nucleotides: TGCGCCAGCAGTGAGTCACGGGGTATGAACACTGAAGCTTTCTTT.

The chain carries TRBV13 and TRBJ2-1; D gene uncertain. This CDR3 has 15 amino acids. V dropped 2 bases and J dropped 6 bases, with 14 bases sitting between them. Germline V gene lookup returns CDR1 PRHDT and CDR2 FYEKMQ (reference sequence). CDR3 amino acids: CASSLRLEKSNEQFF. CDR3 in DNA: TGTGCCAGCAGCTTAAGGCTAGAAAAGTCCAATGAGCAGTTCTTC.

This clone came up once. This chain uses TRBV27 with TRBJ1-5, with D uncertain. The length of the CDR3 is 16 residues. Trimming left V 7 bases short and J 0 bases short, with 16 bases between. CDR1 MNHEY and CDR2 SMNVEV come from the germline V gene (reference sequence). The DNA for the CDR3 is TGTGCCAGCAAAGGGAGTTCGGGAGTTAGCAATCAGCCCCAGCATTTT. Translated, it gives CASKGSSGVSNQPQHF.

V gene TRBV30 combines with J gene TRBJ1-2, with a possible D match to TRBD1 (6 bases). The CDR3 is made up of 13 amino acids. V gave up 0 bases and J gave up 4 bases, with 9 bases separating them. From germline, CDR1 is GTSNPN and CDR2 SVGIG (reference sequence). CDR3 amino acids: CAWSVGGSYGYTF. The CDR3 nucleotides are TGTGCCTGGAGTGTAGGGGGTAGCTATGGCTACACCTTC.

The J gene is TRBJ1-5, the V gene TRBV6-1; 10 positions agree with TRBD1. There are 16 residues in the CDR3. Germline CDR1 MNHNS, CDR2 SASEGT. J gave up 3 bases and V 4 bases, and 6 bases lay outside the gene matches. The CDR3 loop is CASSGGTGVTNQPQHF. DNA of the CDR3: TGTGCCAGCAGTGGTGGGACAGGGGTTACCAATCAGCCCCAGCATTTT.

J is TRBJ2-3 and V is TRBV19, with a weak D call TRBD2 (6 bases). The germline gives CDR1 LNHDA, CDR2 SQIVND (reference sequence). This CDR3 region has 14 residues. V lost 8 bases and J lost 4, with 16 bases in between. DNA of the CDR3: TGTGCCAGTTGGACAAAGGGGACTTCAGATACGCAGTATTTT. The encoded protein is CASWTKGTSDTQYF.

The rearrangement links TRBV6-2 or TRBV6-3 to TRBJ1-3; unclear D gene. V lost 6 bases and J 0 bases, leaving 9 bases between the germline ends. The CDR3 covers 14 residues. Looked up from germline, CDR1 is MNHEY and CDR2 is SVGEGT. The CDR3 coding sequence is TGTGCCAGCAGCCTTCAGTTCTCTGGAAACACCATATATTTT. Translating it yields CASSLQFSGNTIYF.

The chain has TRBV5-5 and TRBJ1-2; no definite D call. CDR1 and CDR2 from the germline V gene are SGHKS and YYEKEE (reference sequence). The CDR3 covers 12 residues. Between the trimmed V and J ends, which lost 0 bases and 4 bases, there was a span of 4 bases. CDR3 DNA sequence: TGTGCCAGCAGCTTGGCCCGCTATGGCTACACCTTC. This encodes CASSLARYGYTF.

The J gene is TRBJ2-7, the V gene TRBV20-1, with 9 positions matching TRBD2. The V gene's germline CDR1 is DFQATT and CDR2 SNEGSKA (reference sequence). Trimming cost V 3 bases and J 3 bases; bases outside gene matches: 3. The CDR3 loop spans 13 amino acids. The CDR3 DNA sequence: TGCAGTGCTAGTCAACTAGCGGGCTACGAGCAGTACTTC. This encodes CSASQLAGYEQYF.

This chain uses TRBV6-6 with TRBJ1-2; the match to TRBD1 covers 9 bases. The junction had 10 bases not matched to a gene; V was cut back by 8 bases and J by 3 bases. CDR1 is MNHNY and CDR2 is SVGAGI in the germline V gene (reference sequence). CDR3 length: 15 amino acids. The CDR3 loop is CASLEDRDRDYGYTF. The DNA of the CDR3 is TGTGCCAGCCTTGAGGATCGGGACAGGGACTATGGCTACACCTTC.